This record concerns one T cell receptor (beta chain) sequence. Its recognized antigen is unknown. The sample holds no much larger clone one base away, and base qualities are not on file. Library creation used the immunoSEQ multiplex PCR assay. For the multiplex PCR, a mixture combining 60 forward primers for TCR Vbeta segments and 13 reverse primers for TCR Jbeta segments was used. Amplification of the CDR3 region of rearranged TCR beta genes was performed with a multiplex PCR assay on genomic DNA. On the Illumina HiSeq System, the amplified TCR beta libraries were sequenced as 87-base-pair reads. Under the source paper's analysis protocol: In a later analysis, tens of millions of unique TCR beta chains were counted across the 690 or so repertoires, and around 10 million of these chains were shared by at least two donors. Raw reads were error-corrected and collapsed into unique sequences by a nearest-neighbor algorithm in which closely related sequences were merged to remove PCR and sequencing errors. CDR3 sequences were aligned to IMGT reference sequences to assign V, D and J gene segments. For a sequence to be retained, at least a six-nucleotide match to both a V gene segment and a J gene segment was required. Rearrangements were classified as productive when the CDR3 lacked stop codons and remained in frame with V and J, and all other rearrangements were classified as non-productive. CDR3 was defined according to IMGT convention as the region running from the second conserved V-encoded cysteine to the conserved J-encoded phenylalanine. The earlier analysis of about 620 of the donors excluded sequences that lacked an unambiguous match to a single V gene segment. An earlier analysis of a few hundred of the donors called V segments functional above 56.7% productive rearrangements and segregating when the between-donor standard deviation exceeded 5%. A statistical classification framework was developed to diagnose cytomegalovirus status using the catalog of TCR beta chain sequences. In a later analysis, TCR nucleotide sequences were compared against IMGT/GENE-DB human TR gene sequences so that V and J genes could be assigned. In a later analysis, CDR3 sequences and most-parsimonious VDJ recombination scenarios were assigned using the TCRdist pipeline. In a later analysis, every TCR beta chain was defined by the combination of its CDR3 amino acid sequence and its V-gene family, and reads without a unique V-gene family were dropped. To address suspected cross-contamination and a sequencing artifact, a later analysis removed 450 to 700 highly shared, low-generation-probability nucleotide sequences. For each public chain, a later analysis derived a clonal expansion index from normalized ranks of inferred template counts within each repertoire. Generation probabilities in a later analysis came from a VDJ recombination model fitted to out-of-frame rearrangements, and those results were checked against IGoR. Hypergeometric tests were used in a later analysis to score TCR-TCR, TCR-HLA and TCR-CMV co-occurrence, with a repertoire-size bias correction applied to the TCR pairs. In a later analysis, false discovery rates were estimated by permuting HLA or CMV assignments 20 times. In a later analysis, co-occurring TCRs were grouped with DBSCAN, and TCRdist sequence similarity was added when clustering was performed within HLA-allele-positive subsets. Co-occurrence clustering excluded repertoires with fewer than 30,000 or more than 120,000 public chains, plus five with anomalous nucleotide sharing. Sourced from immuneACCESS, this table was stored by TCRdb with only in-frame sequences that have V and J called. A share of the clones is absent; for the studies checked, an unresolved V gene accounts for under half, and the remainder has no known explanation. V and J calls plus clone size are reproduced from that table; the DNA served to infer D and trimming. The sample records about 190,000 clones, over 60% of which are singletons. Over 2% of the sample lies in the top ten.

The data are from a study of cytomegalovirus exposure and HLA in healthy donors (TCRdb year 2017). Turning to the overall study: According to an earlier analysis of a few hundred of the donors, 150 million to 200 million T cells yielded 120 million or so unique TCR beta sequences and roughly 280 Gb of sequence data. An early release that covered roughly 600 HLA-typed donors contained approximately 300 gigabases of sequencing data and tens of millions of unique TCR sequences. Of the 398 genotyped donors, approximately 80% fell in the genetic ancestry cluster associated with self-reported Caucasian donors. The study aimed to test whether cataloging public T cell receptors could reveal signatures of past pathogen exposure. The study profiled the T cell repertoires of 666 subjects by immunosequencing and related them to cytomegalovirus serostatus. Along with the approximately 670-subject first cohort, a separate validation cohort of over a hundred different subjects was used. High-throughput TCR immunosequencing, statistical association of individual TCRs with disease status, and machine learning were combined to predict cytomegalovirus infection status. To study patterns of TCR occurrence, a later analysis re-analyzed previously published TCR beta repertoires from several hundred donors and added high-resolution HLA genotyping. Rather than using new phenotypic data, the later analysis identified candidate immune exposures from TCR beta sequences and from how often those sequences occurred across donors. An earlier analysis of approximately 580 of the donors used high-throughput TCR beta sequencing to judge whether each TCR beta V gene segment behaved as functional or pseudogenic. Donor age, sex, ethnicity and CMV serostatus were collected together with the repertoire data. In a later genetic analysis, genome-wide SNP genotypes for about three fifths of the 666 donors were used, and that subset was treated as a discovery cohort. All discovery cohort repertoires had been generated using a single sequencing platform. HLA typing covered class I and class II loci at four-digit resolution. The number of typed donors differed by locus: about 629-630 for A, B, C, DRB1 and DQB1; approximately 520 for DQA1; approximately 610 for DPA1; and some 450 for DPB1. Several DR-DQ haplotypes were handled as single units for association and clustering because linkage in the cohort was strong. Among 350 to 400 genotyped donors of the cohort, an average of about 240,000 unique TCR beta nucleotide sequences were sequenced per donor, around 20% of them non-productive.

In total, 630 or so healthy bone marrow donors made up the cohort. Cohort members were all nominally healthy when sampled, although unrecorded immune exposures were likely present. The donor was CMV seropositive and was included in the group of some 290 seropositive cohort members. Each donor provided a peripheral blood sample, and peripheral blood mononuclear cells were used for TCR beta sequencing. Genomic DNA was extracted from the blood cell samples with the Qiagen DNeasy Blood Extraction Kit. Summary of the overall study and its limitations: A cluster of highly shared sequence variants was judged likely to be a technical artifact of the sequencing pipeline. Most TCR sequences were seen in very few donors, while some public TCRs were found in many individuals. Linkage disequilibrium might explain the correlated functional status among segregating V segments, but an unknown experimental factor could not be excluded. Because HLA typing was missing for some donors at each locus, association tests included only the typed subset. Because the 87-base-pair reads could not distinguish some IMGT-functional V segments, including TRBV6-2 and TRBV6-3, those segments were excluded. The presence/absence analyses assumed that sequencing depth was roughly uniform across donors, and that assumption may not be true. When HLA alleles, especially DR and DQ, strongly co-occurred, attributing TCR associations to individual alleles was difficult. The earlier analysis of nearly 600 of the donors excluded 15 to 20 rarely observed V segments, including chromosome 9 orphons, because counts were too low. The authors suggested that the approach could potentially be generalized to other disease states and immunological phenotypes. According to a later analysis, most CMV-associated TCR beta chains appeared to be HLA-restricted, and the HLA associations seemed to be driven largely by CMV exposure. In a later analysis, TCR association rates were found to vary across HLA loci, with the most associated TCRs seen for DRB1 alleles and the fewest for HLA-C alleles. A further reported finding was that TCR beta sequences accurately predicted the HLA-A and HLA-B alleles for most subjects in the first cohort. In an earlier analysis of about 540 of the donors, most TCR beta V segments were observed in productive rearrangements about 90% or about 30% of the time, broadly matching IMGT annotations. The classifier was reported to diagnose cytomegalovirus status with high specificity and sensitivity in both the original cohort and the validation cohort. Immune exposure information for the cohort was limited to CMV serostatus. A later analysis associated 15,000 to 20,000 TCR beta sequences with specific HLA alleles at a false discovery rate of 0.05. The study listed approximately 150 TCR beta chains as associated with cytomegalovirus. In a later genetic analysis, a missense DCLRE1C variant was associated with V-gene and J-gene trimming of TCR beta chains, and the association was replicated in an independent cohort. Three of the identified cytomegalovirus-associated TCR beta chains were confirmed in vitro to be specific for cytomegalovirus antigens. A later genetic analysis reported fewer N-insertions in productive TCRs among donors in an Asian-associated ancestry cluster than the roughly 700-donor mean. The cohort was sequenced for TCR beta chains only, and without alpha or paired-chain data the features that could be detected were limited. A later analysis reported that several top co-occurrence clusters appeared linked to parvovirus B19, influenza, CMV and Epstein-Barr virus. Compared with equally common non-associated chains, HLA-associated TCR beta chains in a later analysis were more clonally expanded and had lower generation probabilities.

Including the terminal cysteine and phenylalanine, the CDR3 comprises 14 residues. Kept here is only the CDR3 DNA, which spans 42 bases and is read in frame from base 1. V is cut back by 5 bases and J by 8 bases, with 6 bases in the junction unmatched. From the germline V gene, CDR1 is SNHLY and CDR2 is FYNNEI. The source material was PBMCs. The receptor comes from a woman aged 25 to 45 in good health and CMV-seropositive. This chain joins TRBV2 to TRBJ1-4; 9 middle bases align to TRBD1. The bases are TGTGCCAGCAGTAGGGGGACAGGGAGAGAAAAACTGTTTTTT. Translated, this is CASSRGTGREKLFF.